This entry concerns a single TCR beta chain. Its target is unknown. The data were obtained in a study of shared clonotypes between healthy human individuals. Findings and limits, study-wide: The study found lower generation probabilities in non-shared clonotypes than in those shared by all four donors.

The V gene's germline CDR1 is ENHRY and CDR2 SYGVKD. CDR3 length equals 15 residues. The V end lost 3 bases, the J end lost 2 bases, and 11 bases lay between the germline ends. Assay: immunoSEQ multiplex PCR; the TCRdb copy retains only in-frame clones and omits some. The sample yields 2 million to 2.5 million clones, 90% to 95% seen once. Material for sequencing was naive CD4+ T cells from PBMCs. Subset: CD45RA+ positively selected. The chain recombines TRBV10-3 with TRBJ1-5; D is undetermined. The clonotype originates from a man in his late teens or twenties in good health. Some clones in this sample may be carry-over from other donors' samples. CDR3 in amino acids: CAISEGLRGNQPQHF. CDR3 nucleotide sequence: TGTGCCATCAGTGAAGGTTTACGGGGCAATCAGCCCCAGCATTTT.